Below are 21 T cell receptor beta chains sequenced from a single sample in a study of radiation and T cells in renal cell carcinoma. Time point given: blood 4 weeks post-SBRT, at nephrectomy. Treatment in this sample: 15 Gy SBRT to primary tumor, nephrectomy 4 weeks later. Data came from immunoSEQ multiplex PCR; TCRdb stores just in-frame clones and leaves some out. The sample lists just under 150,000 clones, around 88% occurring once. The source was blood, collected from a patient whose treatment included radiotherapy and nephrectomy. Receptors were obtained from a woman in her fifties or sixties with renal cell carcinoma.

This chain joins TRBV7-8 and TRBJ2-7, with TRBD1 matching 7 bases. The CDR3 runs 14 residues. Trimming at V came to 4 bases and at J to 1 base, leaving 4 bases not matched to a gene. Germline V gene data show CDR1 as SGHVS and CDR2 as FQNEAQ. CDR3 bases: TGTGCCAGCAGCTCGGGACAGACTTCCTACGAGCAGTACTTC. Residues: CASSSGQTSYEQYF.

This chain uses TRBV5-1 with TRBJ2-7; D unresolved. The CDR3 length is 16 residues. Germline assignment: CDR1 SGHRS and CDR2 YFSETQ. V was shortened by 0 bases and J by 0 bases, with 13 bases between the two germline ends. The DNA of the CDR3 is TGCGCCAGCAGCTTGGGCTCGGGCGCAAGCTCCTACGAGCAGTACTTC. Its protein is CASSLGSGASSYEQYF.

The rearrangement uses TRBV7-2 and TRBJ1-4; 10 bases fit TRBD1. The CDR3 length is 14 residues. Germline-derived CDR1 and CDR2 are SGHTA and FQGNSA. The V gene end was trimmed by 5 bases and the J gene end by 6 bases; junction bases not matched to a gene: 3. CDR3 sequence (DNA): TGTGCCAGCAGCCGGACAGGGGGAGATGAAAAACTGTTTTTT. It yields the protein CASSRTGGDEKLFF.

CDR3 region: CASSRSWTGDEQYF. CDR3 bases: TGTGCCAGCAGCCGGAGTTGGACAGGGGACGAGCAGTACTTC. The chain joins TRBV7-2 to TRBJ2-7; TRBD1 agrees at 9 bases. This CDR3 is 14 amino acids long. CDR1 and CDR2 from the germline V gene are SGHTA and FQGNSA. Trimming took 5 bases from V and 5 from J; bases not matched to a gene: 7. The full variable domain, in which reference TRBV7-2 and TRBJ2-7 provide the parts outside the CDR3, is GAGVSQSPSNKVTEKGKDVELRCDPISGHTALYWYRQSLGQGLEFLIYFQGNSAPDKSGLPSDRFSAERTGGSVSTLTIQRTQQEDSAVYLCASSRSWTGDEQYFGPGTRLTVT.

V gene TRBV6-6 combines with J gene TRBJ1-1; TRBD1 agrees at 8 bases. Germline CDR1 MNHNY, CDR2 SVGAGI (reference sequence). Trimming removed 2 bases from V and 5 bases from J; junction bases left unmatched: 10. The CDR3 has 16 residues. DNA for the CDR3: TGTGCCAGCAGTTACCCGTTTGTACAGGGGGTTACTGAAGCTTTCTTT. It translates to CASSYPFVQGVTEAFF.

The rearrangement joins TRBV27 to TRBJ2-7; 11 positions agree with TRBD2. Germline CDR1 MNHEY, CDR2 SMNVEV (reference sequence). Germline trimming cut 5 bases from V and 2 bases from J; bases unmatched to any gene: 5. This CDR3 region has 15 residues. Here the CDR3 reads CASSLPGLAAYEQYF. The CDR3 region has the DNA TGTGCCAGCAGTCTACCGGGACTAGCGGCCTACGAGCAGTACTTC.

The rearrangement joins TRBV6-6 to TRBJ2-7; weak D call: TRBD2 (6 bases). In germline, CDR1 is MNHNY, CDR2 SVGAGI (reference sequence). The CDR3 is 14 residues long. Trimming shortened V by 2 bases and J by 6 bases, and 14 bases separated the two germline ends. DNA of the CDR3: TGTGCCAGCAGTTACCCCTTTGAGGGAGGCGAGCAGTACTTC. The encoded protein is CASSYPFEGGEQYF.

The V call is TRBV7-6, the J call TRBJ1-1; 8 bases match TRBD1. There are 15 residues in the CDR3. CDR1 and CDR2 (germline): SGHVS, FNYEAQ. After removal of 1 base from V and 4 bases from J, the junction contained 5 bases not matched to a gene. DNA of the CDR3: TGTGCCAGCAGCTTAGGGGGGACAGGAGGCACTGAAGCTTTCTTT. It specifies CASSLGGTGGTEAFF.

The rearrangement uses TRBV19 and TRBJ2-1; D is undetermined. CDR1 and CDR2 (germline): LNHDA, SQIVND (reference sequence). The ends were cut back, 5 bases at V and 1 base at J, with 15 bases in the middle. This CDR3 contains 16 residues. This chain's CDR3 is CASSPSEDGSYNEQFF. In DNA form, the CDR3 reads TGTGCCAGTAGTCCTTCCGAAGACGGATCCTACAATGAGCAGTTCTTC.

The V and J genes are TRBV12-5 and TRBJ2-5; D ambiguous. Trimming took off 5 bases at V and 4 bases at J, with 14 bases between the two ends. Germline CDR1 and CDR2: LGHNT and FRNRAP. The CDR3 consists of 14 residues. For the CDR3, the DNA is TGTGCTAGTGGTACCTCGACCAGAGGAGAGACCCAGTACTTC. Protein: CASGTSTRGETQYF.

The CDR3 sequence is CASSHPEPGGNSNQPQHF. The CDR3 nucleotides are TGCGCCAGCAGCCATCCCGAGCCTGGGGGGAATAGCAATCAGCCCCAGCATTTT. The gene calls are TRBV4-1 and TRBJ1-5; maybe TRBD1 (5 bases). The CDR3 contains 18 residues. Trimming took off 3 bases at V and 0 bases at J, with 18 bases between the two ends. In germline, CDR1 is MGHRA, CDR2 YSYEKL.

The gene calls are TRBV7-3 and TRBJ2-3; 8 bases match TRBD1. The V gene's germline CDR1 is SGHTA and CDR2 FQGTGA. J was trimmed by 8 bases and V by 5 bases; bases with no gene match: 9. The CDR3 has 14 amino acids. The CDR3 DNA sequence: TGTGCCAGCAGCGCCACAGGGGGGTTAGGTACGCAGTATTTT. This encodes CASSATGGLGTQYF.

DNA of the CDR3: TGTGCCAGCAGCTCAGGCCCTGGGGCGGGAGATCAGACCCAGTACTTC. Its protein is CASSSGPGAGDQTQYF. The chain links TRBV7-2 to TRBJ2-5, with 7 bases fitting TRBD2. In germline, CDR1 is SGHTA, CDR2 FQGNSA. The junction had 14 bases not matched to a gene; V was cut back by 4 bases and J by 6 bases. The CDR3 extends over 16 amino acids.

The chain carries TRBV2 and TRBJ1-1; D is unclear. The CDR3 extends over 13 amino acids. V was shortened by 5 bases and J by 2 bases, with 9 bases between the two germline ends. CDR1 is SNHLY and CDR2 is FYNNEI in the germline V gene. Here the CDR3 DNA reads TGTGCCAGCAGTACCCGTCACAACACTGAAGCTTTCTTT. Translating gives CASSTRHNTEAFF. Drawing the rest from reference TRBV2 and TRBJ1-1, the complete variable domain is EPEVTQTPSHQVTQMGQEVILRCVPISNHLYFYWYRQILGQKVEFLVSFYNNEISEKSEIFDDQFSVERPDGSNFTLKIRSTKLEDSAMYFCASSTRHNTEAFFGQGTRLTVV.

J is TRBJ2-5 and V is TRBV10-3, with D possibly called TRBD1 or TRBD2 (5 bases each). The germline V and J ends were trimmed by 8 bases and 4 bases, with 14 bases remaining between them. The CDR3 sequence is 13 residues long. CDR1 and CDR2 (germline): ENHRY, SYGVKD. CDR3 sequence reads: CAIQTGTLETQYF. CDR3 nucleotides: TGTGCCATCCAAACCGGGACGTTAGAGACCCAGTACTTC.

This sequence joins TRBV11-3 and TRBJ1-1; possibly TRBD1 for D (5 bases). Deletions cut 2 bases from V and 3 bases from J, with 7 bases between. Germline CDR1 and CDR2: SGHNT and YENEEA. The CDR3 totals 13 residues. As DNA, the CDR3 is TGTGCCAGCAGCTTATGGGGGGACACTGAAGCTTTCTTT. It codes for CASSLWGDTEAFF.

The rearrangement links TRBV4-3 to TRBJ2-2; D is unresolved. The CDR3 is made up of 13 amino acids. The ends were cut back, 1 base at V and 5 bases at J, with 5 bases in the middle. The germline CDR1 and CDR2 sequences are LGHNA and YSLEER. CDR3 sequence reads: CASSQVSTGELFF. The CDR3 DNA reads as TGCGCCAGCAGCCAAGTTAGTACCGGGGAGCTGTTTTTT.

This rearrangement joins TRBV2 to TRBJ2-3, with 14 bases aligning to TRBD2. From germline, CDR1 is SNHLY and CDR2 FYNNEI. The V gene end was trimmed by 4 bases and the J gene end by 8 bases; junction bases not matched to a gene: 2. The CDR3 runs to 14 residues. Written as DNA, the CDR3 is TGTGCCAGCAGTGGACTAGCGGGGGGGTCTACGCAGTATTTT. Translating it yields CASSGLAGGSTQYF.

The chain is built from TRBV13 and TRBJ2-7; D might be TRBD1 (5 bases). Trimming removed 2 bases at V and 2 bases at J, with 7 bases between. The CDR3 is 13 residues long. Germline CDR1 is PRHDT and CDR2 is FYEKMQ (reference sequence). The CDR3 DNA reads TGTGCCAGCAGCTTACCACAGGCCTACGAGCAGTACTTC. Protein sequence: CASSLPQAYEQYF.

The gene calls are TRBV11-2 and TRBJ2-3; D unresolved. This CDR3 is 13 amino acids long. Germline CDR1 reads SGHAT; CDR2 reads FQNNGV. V shed 0 bases and J shed 4 bases, with 5 bases lying between them. This CDR3 is CASSLDLSDTQYF. The DNA for the CDR3 is TGTGCCAGCAGCTTAGACCTCTCAGATACGCAGTATTTT.

The V call is TRBV19, the J call TRBJ2-7; TRBD1 matches at 10 bases. V lost 5 bases and J lost 6; bases outside the gene matches: 7. The germline CDR1 and CDR2 sequences are LNHDA and SQIVND (reference sequence). This CDR3 region has 14 residues. The CDR3 nucleotides read TGTGCCAGTAGTCAGCCGGGACAGGGGTCCGAGCAGTACTTC. It is translated as CASSQPGQGSEQYF.